A selection of T cell receptor beta chains follows, all from one sample in a study of T cell repertoires in cytomegalovirus infection. TCRdb reanalysed the reads using MiXCR and keeps one entry per CDR3 protein. In the table there are roughly 250,000 distinct CDR3 sequences, more than 9% of which are singletons. What was sequenced was PBMCs. These receptors all stem from a human donor in good health (CMV status not recorded). Some clones in this sample may be carry-over from other donors' samples. The CDR3 runs from the conserved cysteine through the conserved F or W. D genes are given only for firm matches. A clone size is listed for some rows: how often the clone was seen (once, few, many), or a class if it is expanded.

D: TRBD2
size: many
length: 18
J: TRBJ2-5
V: TRBV6-1
DNA: TGTGCCAGCAGTCCTGGGACTAGCGGGAGTGGCTATCAAGAGACCCAGTACTTC
CDR3: CASSPGTSGSGYQETQYF

D: .
size: .
length: 12
J: TRBJ1-1
V: TRBV28
DNA: TGTGCCAGGTCCTCAGGGGCCCATGAAGCTTTCTGG
CDR3: CARSSGAHEAFW

D: TRBD1
size: many
length: 14
J: TRBJ1-5
V: TRBV7-2
DNA: TGTGCCAGCAGCCAGCTAACAGGGGTCCAGCCCCAGCATTTT
CDR3: CASSQLTGVQPQHF

D: .
size: many
length: 14
J: TRBJ1-1
V: TRBV6-2/TRBV6-3
DNA: TGTGCCAGCAGTCGCAGGGTCGAGGGAACTGAAGCTTTCTTT
CDR3: CASSRRVEGTEAFF

D: .
size: many
length: 15
J: TRBJ1-5
V: TRBV7-2
DNA: TGTGCCAGCAGTTTAGGGCTCCCTGGCAATCAGCCCCAGCATTTT
CDR3: CASSLGLPGNQPQHF

D: TRBD2
size: many
length: 15
J: TRBJ2-7
V: TRBV28
DNA: TGTGCCAGCAGATCCTACCTAGCGGGATCCTACGAGCAGTACTTC
CDR3: CASRSYLAGSYEQYF

D: .
size: many
length: 13
J: TRBJ1-1
V: TRBV12-3/TRBV12-4
DNA: TGTGCCAGCAGTTTCGGGGAGAACACTGAAGCTTTCTTT
CDR3: CASSFGENTEAFF

D: .
size: once
length: 16
J: TRBJ1-1
V: TRBV29-1
DNA: TGCAGCGTCCCCGGAGGGGCAGGGAGAGTTAGCACTGAAGCTTTCTTT
CDR3: CSVPGGAGRVSTEAFF

D: TRBD1
size: many
length: 14
J: TRBJ1-6
V: TRBV20-1
DNA: TGCAGTGCTATTGGGACAGCCGATAATTCACCCCTCCACTTT
CDR3: CSAIGTADNSPLHF

D: TRBD1
size: many
length: 16
J: TRBJ1-4
V: TRBV7-2
DNA: TGTGCCAGCAGCATAAGTGACAGGGGTTATAATGAAAAACTGTTTTTT
CDR3: CASSISDRGYNEKLFF

D: .
size: many
length: 18
J: TRBJ1-5
V: TRBV7-9
DNA: TGTGCCAGCAGCTTACCCGTCCCTTGGGGTTATAGCAATCAGCCCCAGCATTTT
CDR3: CASSLPVPWGYSNQPQHF

D: .
size: few
length: 15
J: TRBJ2-7
V: TRBV15
DNA: TGTGCCACCAGCAGATCCCCGAATGGGGGCGACGAGCAGTACTTC
CDR3: CATSRSPNGGDEQYF

D: .
size: .
length: 16
J: TRBJ1-2
V: TRBV19
DNA: TGTGCCAGTAGTTCGGACCGGACGTACTCTAACTATGGCTACACCTTC
CDR3: CASSSDRTYSNYGYTF

D: .
size: many
length: 12
J: TRBJ1-2
V: TRBV20-1
DNA: TGCAGTGTTCAAAGGAGGGATTGGGGCTACACCTTC
CDR3: CSVQRRDWGYTF

D: .
size: .
length: 14
J: TRBJ1-1
V: TRBV19
DNA: TGTGCCAGTAGGTTGCTTGATCGGGACACTGAAGCTTTCTTT
CDR3: CASRLLDRDTEAFF

D: .
size: .
length: 13
J: TRBJ1-1
V: TRBV19
DNA: TGTGCCAGTAGTAAGGGAACTAACACTGAAGCTTTCTTT
CDR3: CASSKGTNTEAFF

D: .
size: many
length: 14
J: TRBJ1-3
V: TRBV7-2
DNA: TGTGCCAGCAGCCCGCAGTCCTCTGGAAACACCATATATTTT
CDR3: CASSPQSSGNTIYF

D: .
size: .
length: 16
J: TRBJ2-2
V: TRBV7-3
DNA: TGTGCCAGCAGCCGTGCGGAACTGGACTACACCGGGGAGCTGTTTTTT
CDR3: CASSRAELDYTGELFF

D: .
size: many
length: 14
J: TRBJ1-1
V: TRBV28
DNA: TGTGCCAGCAGACGCCGGGACGGACTTTCTGAAGCTTTCTTT
CDR3: CASRRRDGLSEAFF

D: .
size: many
length: 13
J: TRBJ2-7
V: TRBV12-3/TRBV12-4
DNA: TGTGCCAGCAGCCGAGCGGCGTCCTACGAGCAGTACTTC
CDR3: CASSRAASYEQYF

D: TRBD2
size: .
length: 19
J: TRBJ2-6
V: TRBV4-3
DNA: TGCGCCAGCAGCCAAGATTGGACTAGCGGTTTCTCTGGGGCCAACGTCCTGACTTTC
CDR3: CASSQDWTSGFSGANVLTF

D: .
size: many
length: 16
J: TRBJ1-5
V: TRBV2
DNA: TGTGCCAGCAGGGGATACACGACAGGACTAAATCAGCCCCAGCATTTT
CDR3: CASRGYTTGLNQPQHF

D: .
size: .
length: 11
J: TRBJ2-3
V: TRBV29-1
DNA: TGCAGCGTTAATCAGGGGGATACGCAGTATTTT
CDR3: CSVNQGDTQYF

D: TRBD1
size: few
length: 13
J: TRBJ1-5
V: TRBV20-1
DNA: TGCAGTGCTAGGGGACAGGGGCATCAGCCCCAGCATTTT
CDR3: CSARGQGHQPQHF

D: .
size: few
length: 13
J: TRBJ2-3
V: TRBV27
DNA: TGTGCCAGCAGTCCCCTGATGACAGATACGCAGTATTTT
CDR3: CASSPLMTDTQYF

D: TRBD1
size: few
length: 16
J: TRBJ2-2
V: TRBV24-1
DNA: TGTGCCACCAGTGATCACAGGGGGCTGAGAACCGGGGAGCTGTTTTTT
CDR3: CATSDHRGLRTGELFF

D: .
size: many
length: 12
J: TRBJ1-5
V: TRBV7-9
DNA: TGTGCCAGCAGCTTTTCCGGACAGCCCCAGCATTTT
CDR3: CASSFSGQPQHF

D: .
size: .
length: 14
J: TRBJ1-1
V: TRBV6-5
DNA: TGTGCCAGCAGCACCAGGTGGAGGAACACTGAAGCTTTCTTT
CDR3: CASSTRWRNTEAFF

D: .
size: many
length: 14
J: TRBJ2-2
V: TRBV7-3
DNA: TGTGCCAGCAGCTTAGGACTTCTGGGCGGGGAGCTGTTTTTT
CDR3: CASSLGLLGGELFF

D: .
size: .
length: 13
J: TRBJ2-7
V: TRBV27
DNA: TGTGCCAGCAGTTTCCGGGGTGGCAACGAGCAGTACTTC
CDR3: CASSFRGGNEQYF

D: .
size: .
length: 15
J: TRBJ2-3
V: TRBV10-3
DNA: TGTGCCATCAGGGAACTCCATTCTAGCACAGATACGCAGTATTTT
CDR3: CAIRELHSSTDTQYF

D: .
size: .
length: 15
J: TRBJ1-1
V: TRBV28
DNA: TGTGCCAGCAGTTTTAGTGGCCAGATGAACACTGAAGCTTTCTTT
CDR3: CASSFSGQMNTEAFF

D: .
size: many
length: 16
J: TRBJ1-6
V: TRBV7-2
DNA: TGTGCCAGCAGCTCGGGACCCGCCAGGCACAATTCACCCCTCCACTTT
CDR3: CASSSGPARHNSPLHF

D: .
size: many
length: 15
J: TRBJ1-1
V: TRBV19
DNA: TGTGCCAGTAAGCCCCCCTCGGGGGCCGTCACTGAAGCTTTCTTT
CDR3: CASKPPSGAVTEAFF

D: .
size: many
length: 14
J: TRBJ2-1
V: TRBV28
DNA: TGTGCCAGCATCGCCGGGAGCTCCTACAATGAGCAGTTCTTC
CDR3: CASIAGSSYNEQFF

D: TRBD1
size: many
length: 18
J: TRBJ2-3
V: TRBV28
DNA: TGTGCCACCTCCACCGGGACAGGGGTAATGGTCGGCACAGATACGCAGTATTTT
CDR3: CATSTGTGVMVGTDTQYF

D: TRBD2
size: many
length: 17
J: TRBJ2-5
V: TRBV7-7
DNA: TGTGCCAGCAGCAGGGGACTAGCGGGAGGAAAGGAAGAGACCCAGTACTTC
CDR3: CASSRGLAGGKEETQYF

D: .
size: many
length: 15
J: TRBJ2-1
V: TRBV27
DNA: TGTGCCAGCATTCGACAAGCGGGTCAGGGGTATGAGCAGTTCTTC
CDR3: CASIRQAGQGYEQFF

D: TRBD1
size: many
length: 14
J: TRBJ2-1
V: TRBV7-8
DNA: TGTGCCAGCAGCTCGACAGGGACCTACAATGAGCAGTTCTTC
CDR3: CASSSTGTYNEQFF

D: .
size: few
length: 12
J: TRBJ2-6
V: TRBV11-2
DNA: TGTGCCAGCAGCTTAGATGTACGAGTCCTGACTTTC
CDR3: CASSLDVRVLTF

D: .
size: many
length: 17
J: TRBJ1-5
V: TRBV28
DNA: TGTGCCAGCAGTGCCCGTTTCGGGCAGCATAGCAATCAGCCCCAGCATTTT
CDR3: CASSARFGQHSNQPQHF

D: .
size: many
length: 16
J: TRBJ1-4
V: TRBV7-2
DNA: TGTGCCAGCAGCCCTCAGGCAGATGCAACTAATGAAAAACTGTTTTTT
CDR3: CASSPQADATNEKLFF

D: .
size: few
length: 14
J: TRBJ2-7
V: TRBV9
DNA: TGTGCCAGCAGCGTGAGGGACGGAGCCTACGAGCAGTACTTC
CDR3: CASSVRDGAYEQYF

D: TRBD2
size: .
length: 13
J: TRBJ2-7
V: TRBV29-1
DNA: TGCAGCGTGGGGACTAGCGGCTCCTACGAGCAGTACTTC
CDR3: CSVGTSGSYEQYF

D: .
size: many
length: 13
J: TRBJ2-1
V: TRBV25-1
DNA: TGTGCCAGCAGTGAATATGGGTTACATGAGCAGTTCTTC
CDR3: CASSEYGLHEQFF

D: .
size: few
length: 15
J: TRBJ1-1
V: TRBV28
DNA: TGTGCCAGCAGTTCCCCGGCGGCACGGATATCTGAAGCTTTCTTT
CDR3: CASSSPAARISEAFF

D: .
size: many
length: 18
J: TRBJ2-6
V: TRBV6-1
DNA: TGTGCCAGTATAGAGGGGCAGGGGTTGAGCTCTGGGGCCAACGTCCTGACTTTC
CDR3: CASIEGQGLSSGANVLTF

D: TRBD2
size: .
length: 15
J: TRBJ2-1
V: TRBV19
DNA: TGTGCCAGTAGTATCGGGACTAGCGGGAACAATGAGCAGTTCTTC
CDR3: CASSIGTSGNNEQFF

D: TRBD2
size: .
length: 16
J: TRBJ2-7
V: TRBV7-2
DNA: TGTGCCAGCAGCGGAATCCAGCGGGAGCTCCCCTACGAGCAGTACTTC
CDR3: CASSGIQRELPYEQYF

D: .
size: .
length: 15
J: TRBJ1-1
V: TRBV20-1
DNA: TGCAGTGCTAGAGATGTAGGGTATAGTAACACTGAAGCTTTCTTT
CDR3: CSARDVGYSNTEAFF

D: TRBD1
size: many
length: 15
J: TRBJ1-2
V: TRBV7-2
DNA: TGTGCCAGCAGCATCCAGGGGGCGCAATTATATGGCTACACCTTC
CDR3: CASSIQGAQLYGYTF

D: TRBD1
size: many
length: 13
J: TRBJ1-1
V: TRBV12-3/TRBV12-4
DNA: TGTGCCAGCAGTCCGGGACAGCTTACTGGAGCTTTCTTT
CDR3: CASSPGQLTGAFF

D: .
size: few
length: 14
J: TRBJ2-3
V: TRBV14
DNA: TGTGCCAGCACCTTTACCGGGAGCTATGGTACGCAGTATTTT
CDR3: CASTFTGSYGTQYF

D: .
size: few
length: 14
J: TRBJ2-5
V: TRBV29-1
DNA: TGCAGCGTTCTTACTCAAGGGGGGATAGAGACCCAGTACTTC
CDR3: CSVLTQGGIETQYF

D: TRBD1
size: many
length: 18
J: TRBJ2-7
V: TRBV7-9
DNA: TGTGCCAGCAGCTCCGGTTTGGGTCGGGGGCAGGGGGCCGACGAGCAGTACTTC
CDR3: CASSSGLGRGQGADEQYF

D: .
size: .
length: 12
J: TRBJ2-7
V: TRBV19
DNA: TGTGCCAGTAGTATAAAGAGTCACGAGCAGTACTTC
CDR3: CASSIKSHEQYF

D: .
size: few
length: 14
J: TRBJ2-7
V: TRBV19
DNA: TGTGCCAGTAGTTCTCGGACAGACGCCTACGAGCAGTACTTC
CDR3: CASSSRTDAYEQYF

D: .
size: many
length: 15
J: TRBJ2-7
V: TRBV7-2
DNA: TGTGCCAGCAGCTCAGCCGCAAGCGGCCTCTACGAGCAGTACTTC
CDR3: CASSSAASGLYEQYF

D: .
size: .
length: 14
J: TRBJ1-3
V: TRBV2
DNA: TGTGCCAGCAGAGACAATCTCTCTGGAAACACCATATATTTT
CDR3: CASRDNLSGNTIYF

D: .
size: many
length: 16
J: TRBJ1-6
V: TRBV6-5
DNA: TGTGCCAGCAGTTACTCTATTTTAACGAGGGATTCACCCCTCCACTTT
CDR3: CASSYSILTRDSPLHF